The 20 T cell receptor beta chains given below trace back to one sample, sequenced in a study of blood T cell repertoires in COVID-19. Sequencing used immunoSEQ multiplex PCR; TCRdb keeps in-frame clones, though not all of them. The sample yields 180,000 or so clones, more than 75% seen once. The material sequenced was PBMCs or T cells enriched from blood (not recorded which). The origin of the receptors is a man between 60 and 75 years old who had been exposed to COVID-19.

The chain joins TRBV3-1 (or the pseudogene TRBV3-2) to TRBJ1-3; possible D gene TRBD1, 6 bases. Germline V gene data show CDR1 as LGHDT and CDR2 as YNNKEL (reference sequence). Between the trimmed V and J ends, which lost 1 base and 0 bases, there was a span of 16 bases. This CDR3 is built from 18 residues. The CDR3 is CASSQGQGRGNSGNTIYF. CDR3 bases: TGTGCCAGCAGCCAAGGTCAGGGCAGGGGAAACTCTGGAAACACCATATATTTT.

The CDR3 protein is CASSQGVRDLGYGYTF. Here the CDR3 DNA reads TGTGCCAGTAGTCAAGGAGTGAGGGATCTCGGCTATGGCTACACCTTC. This chain uses TRBV19 with TRBJ1-2; D is undetermined. Trimming pared 5 bases from V and 4 bases from J, leaving 20 bases between. The germline gives CDR1 LNHDA, CDR2 SQIVND (reference sequence). There are 16 residues in the CDR3. Together with reference TRBV19 and TRBJ1-2, the CDR3 gives the full variable domain: DGGITQSPKYLFRKEGQNVTLSCEQNLNHDAMYWYRQDPGQGLRLIYYSQIVNDFQKGDIAEGYSVSREKKESFPLTVTSAQKNPTAFYLCASSQGVRDLGYGYTFGSGTRLTVV.

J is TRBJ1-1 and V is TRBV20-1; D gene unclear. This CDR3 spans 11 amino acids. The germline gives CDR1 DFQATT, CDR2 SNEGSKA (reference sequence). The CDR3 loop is CAGRVNTEAFF. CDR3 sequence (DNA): TGCGCCGGGAGGGTGAACACTGAAGCTTTCTTT.

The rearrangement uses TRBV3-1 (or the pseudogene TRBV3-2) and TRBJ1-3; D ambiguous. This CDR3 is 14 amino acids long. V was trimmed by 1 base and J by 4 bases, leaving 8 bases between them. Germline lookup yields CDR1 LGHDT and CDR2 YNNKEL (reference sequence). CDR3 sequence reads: CASSQGSRGNTIYF. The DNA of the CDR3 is TGTGCCAGCAGCCAAGGGTCGAGAGGAAACACCATATATTTT.

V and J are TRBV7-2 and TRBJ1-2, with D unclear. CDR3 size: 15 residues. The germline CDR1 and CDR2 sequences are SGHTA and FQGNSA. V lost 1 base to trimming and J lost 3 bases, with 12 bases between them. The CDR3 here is CASSLDARPDYGYTF. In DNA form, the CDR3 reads TGTGCCAGCAGCTTAGATGCCAGGCCCGACTATGGCTACACCTTC. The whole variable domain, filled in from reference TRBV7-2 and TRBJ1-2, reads GAGVSQSPSNKVTEKGKDVELRCDPISGHTALYWYRQSLGQGLEFLIYFQGNSAPDKSGLPSDRFSAERTGGSVSTLTIQRTQQEDSAVYLCASSLDARPDYGYTFGSGTRLTVV.

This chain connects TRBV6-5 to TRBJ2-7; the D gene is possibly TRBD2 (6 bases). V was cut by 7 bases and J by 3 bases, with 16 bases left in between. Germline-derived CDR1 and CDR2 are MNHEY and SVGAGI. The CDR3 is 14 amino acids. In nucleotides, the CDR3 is TGTGCCAGCACCGAAACGGGGGTTTTCTACGAGCAGTACTTC. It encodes CASTETGVFYEQYF.

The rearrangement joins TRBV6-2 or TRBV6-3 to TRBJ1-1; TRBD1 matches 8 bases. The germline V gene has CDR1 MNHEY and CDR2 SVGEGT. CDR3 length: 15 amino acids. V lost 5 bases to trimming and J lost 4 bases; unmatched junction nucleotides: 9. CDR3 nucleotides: TGTGCCAGCAGTCGACAGGGGCAACGGGGCACTGAAGCTTTCTTT. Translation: CASSRQGQRGTEAFF.

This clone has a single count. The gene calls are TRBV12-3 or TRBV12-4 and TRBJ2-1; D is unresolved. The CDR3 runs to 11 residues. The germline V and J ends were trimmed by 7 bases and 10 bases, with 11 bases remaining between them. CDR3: CASTPVREQFF. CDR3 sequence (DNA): TGTGCCAGCACCCCCGTCCGGGAGCAGTTCTTC.

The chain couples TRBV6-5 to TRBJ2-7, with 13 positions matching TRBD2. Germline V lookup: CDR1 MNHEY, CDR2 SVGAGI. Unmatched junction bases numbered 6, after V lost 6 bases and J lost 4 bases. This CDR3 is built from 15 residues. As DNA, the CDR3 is TGTGCCAGCAGCCCCACGGGACTAGCGGGGTACGAGCAGTACTTC. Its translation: CASSPTGLAGYEQYF.

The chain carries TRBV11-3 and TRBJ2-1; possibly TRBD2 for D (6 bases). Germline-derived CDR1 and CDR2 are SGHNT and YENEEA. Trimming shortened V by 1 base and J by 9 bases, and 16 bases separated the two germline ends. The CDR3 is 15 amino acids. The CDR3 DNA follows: TGTGCCAGCAGCTTAGTGGGGCGGGACGAGGGTGAGCAGTTCTTC. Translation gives CASSLVGRDEGEQFF.

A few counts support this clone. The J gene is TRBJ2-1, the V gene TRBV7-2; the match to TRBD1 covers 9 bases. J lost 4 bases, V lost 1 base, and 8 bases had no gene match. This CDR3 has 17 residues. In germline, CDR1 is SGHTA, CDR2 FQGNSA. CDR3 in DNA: TGTGCCAGCAGCTTAGTAGTGGGGACAGGGAAATACAATGAGCAGTTCTTC. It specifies CASSLVVGTGKYNEQFF.

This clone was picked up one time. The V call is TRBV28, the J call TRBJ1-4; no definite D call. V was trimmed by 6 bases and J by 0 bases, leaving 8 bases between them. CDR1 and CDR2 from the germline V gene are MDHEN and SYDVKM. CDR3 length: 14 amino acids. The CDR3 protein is CASSPVATNEKLFF. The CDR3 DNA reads TGTGCCAGCAGCCCCGTTGCAACTAATGAAAAACTGTTTTTT.

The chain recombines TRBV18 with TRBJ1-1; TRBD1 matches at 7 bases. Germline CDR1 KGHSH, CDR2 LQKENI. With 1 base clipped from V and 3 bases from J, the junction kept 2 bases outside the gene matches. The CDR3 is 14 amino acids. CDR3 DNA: TGTGCCAGCTCACCACGAACAGGGGACACTGAAGCTTTCTTT. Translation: CASSPRTGDTEAFF.

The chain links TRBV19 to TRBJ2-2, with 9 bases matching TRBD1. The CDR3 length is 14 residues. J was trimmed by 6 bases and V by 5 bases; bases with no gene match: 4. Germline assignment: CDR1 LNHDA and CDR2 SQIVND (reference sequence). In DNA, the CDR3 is TGTGCCAGTAGTGCCCGGACAGGGGCCGGGGAGCTGTTTTTT. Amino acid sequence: CASSARTGAGELFF.

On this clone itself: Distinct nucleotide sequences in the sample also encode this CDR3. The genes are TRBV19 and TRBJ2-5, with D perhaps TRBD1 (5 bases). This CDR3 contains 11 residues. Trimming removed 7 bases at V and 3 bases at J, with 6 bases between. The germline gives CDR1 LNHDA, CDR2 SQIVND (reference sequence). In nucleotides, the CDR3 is TGTGCCAGTAAGACAGAAGAGACCCAGTACTTC. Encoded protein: CASKTEETQYF.

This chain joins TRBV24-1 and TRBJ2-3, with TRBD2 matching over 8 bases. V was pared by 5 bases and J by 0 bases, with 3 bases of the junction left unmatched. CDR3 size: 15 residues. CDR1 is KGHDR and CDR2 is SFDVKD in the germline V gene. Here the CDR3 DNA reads TGTGCCACCAGTGCGGTAGCGGGAAGCACAGATACGCAGTATTTT. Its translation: CATSAVAGSTDTQYF.

The CDR3 here is CASSLTPMQPQHF. The CDR3 DNA reads as TGTGCCAGCAGTTTGACACCGATGCAGCCCCAGCATTTT. The chain combines TRBV12-3 or TRBV12-4 with TRBJ1-5; no clear D gene. Trimming took 3 bases from V and 7 from J, leaving 10 bases between them. The CDR3 consists of 13 residues.

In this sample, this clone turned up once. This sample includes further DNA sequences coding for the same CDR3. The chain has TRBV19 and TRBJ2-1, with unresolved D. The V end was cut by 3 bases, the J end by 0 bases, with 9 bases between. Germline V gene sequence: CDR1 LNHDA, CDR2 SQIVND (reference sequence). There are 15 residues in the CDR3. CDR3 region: CASSISGDSYNEQFF. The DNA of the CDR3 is TGTGCCAGTAGTATTTCTGGAGACTCCTACAATGAGCAGTTCTTC.

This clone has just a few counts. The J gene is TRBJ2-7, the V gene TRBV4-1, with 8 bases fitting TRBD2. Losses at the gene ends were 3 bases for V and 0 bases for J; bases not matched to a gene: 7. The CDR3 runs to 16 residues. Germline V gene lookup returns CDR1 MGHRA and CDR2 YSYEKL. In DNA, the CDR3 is TGCGCCAGCAGCCAGGGCCTAGCGGGCCCCTCCTACGAGCAGTACTTC. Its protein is CASSQGLAGPSYEQYF.

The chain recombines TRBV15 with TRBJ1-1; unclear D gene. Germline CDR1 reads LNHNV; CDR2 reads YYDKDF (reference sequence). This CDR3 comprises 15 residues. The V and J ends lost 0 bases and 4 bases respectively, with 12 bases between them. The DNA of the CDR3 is TGTGCCACCAGCAGAGATCGCGTAAGCGGCACTGAAGCTTTCTTT. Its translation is CATSRDRVSGTEAFF.